The T cell receptor (beta chain) under discussion was sequenced for a study of T cell repertoires in cytomegalovirus infection. At the level of the study: Public TCR beta signature analysis indicated the presence of both CMV infection and matching HLA type.

Trimming pared 8 bases from V and 2 bases from J, leaving 4 bases between. Per germline, CDR1 SGHTA and CDR2 FQGNSA. The CDR3 length is 10 residues. TCRdb ran MiXCR on the reads and lists one entry per CDR3 protein. The sample has about 100,000 distinct CDR3 sequences, less than 25% seen once; the top ten hold approximately 39%. The table lists this clonotype with many counts. The antigen remains unidentified. Study-wide points: The ex vivo response showed dominance by HLA-C-restricted CMV-specific TCR beta clonotypes.

The rearrangement links TRBV7-2 to TRBJ2-7, with D unresolved. Material for sequencing was CD8+ T cells from PBMCs. This TCR derives from a human donor in good health (CMV status not recorded). Some clones in this sample may be carry-over from other donors' samples. DNA of the CDR3: TGTGCCAGCGGCACCTACGAGCAGTACTTC. It is translated as CASGTYEQYF.